This T cell receptor (beta chain) was documented in a study of CD8+ T cells in alopecia areata. Study results and limitations: Many expanded lesional clones persisted in scalp and blood during tofacitinib.

This clone has just a few counts. Its antigen is undetermined. This CDR3 has 12 amino acids. Per the germline V gene, CDR1 is SQVTM and CDR2 is ANQGSEA. The trim removed 6 bases at V and 2 bases at J, leaving 4 bases unmatched. cDNA reverse transcribed from extracted RNA served as the sequencing template. TCRdb's table, derived via immunoSEQ multiplex PCR, lists solely in-frame clones and lacks some. The data contain about 180,000 clones, less than 70% of them singletons. The sample's treatment: oral pan-JAK inhibitor, 5-10 mg twice daily. Those with alopecia areata gave lesional scalp punch biopsies and peripheral blood.

The sample here was CD8+ T cells sorted from blood, taken at week 24, from a patient treated with tofacitinib. This clonotype originated in a human donor with alopecia areata. This chain connects TRBV29-1 to TRBJ2-7; 7 bases are shared with TRBD1. The CDR3 DNA reads as TGCAGCGTCCTGGGGACAGCCTACGAGCAGTACTTC. As protein: CSVLGTAYEQYF.